The present entry profiles one T cell receptor (beta chain) with its context. The data were taken from a study of human T cells and chemical hapten exposure. Background on the study: Patch tests containing 0.01% DPC, applied to the upper back, were read at 6 days.

Trimming took 5 bases from V and 0 from J, leaving 10 bases between them. Germline CDR1 reads SGHRS; CDR2 reads YFSETQ. The CDR3 extends over 14 amino acids. Time point here: patch test 2, 6 weeks after DPC sensitization. The treatment here: therapeutic diphenylcyclopropenone sensitization with weekly scalp DPC. Patients had alopecia, were aged 18 to 70, and were not pregnant. One entry per CDR3 protein results from TCRdb running MiXCR on the RACE reads. The repertoire holds 70,000 to 90,000 distinct CDR3 sequences, with about 9.4% as singletons. This TCR was sampled from a woman in her forties or fifties with alopecia areata. Some clones in this sample may be carry-over from other donors' samples. The sequences come from whole blood, collected in connection with sensitization to the hapten diphenylcyclopropenone (DPC). The V call is TRBV5-1, the J call TRBJ2-3, with D possibly matching TRBD1 (5 bases). CDR3: CASRPQGSTDTQYF. DNA of the CDR3: TGCGCCAGCAGACCGCAGGGAAGCACAGATACGCAGTATTTT. The complete variable domain, with remaining parts taken from reference TRBV5-1 and TRBJ2-3, reads KAGVTQTPRYLIKTRGQQVTLSCSPISGHRSVSWYQQTPGQGLQFLFEYFSETQRNKGNFPGRFSGRQFSNSRSEMNVSTLELGDSALYLCASRPQGSTDTQYFGPGTRLTVL.